The clone carrying this T cell receptor (beta chain) showed up just a few times. Its target is not known. The method was immunoSEQ multiplex PCR; TCRdb's version includes in-frame clones alone and lacks a portion of them. The sample gives about 50,000 clones, around 78% of which show up once; 0.65% to 0.85% is in the top ten. The sort gate was single viable CD3+CD4+CD8-CD45RO+ cells for memory CD4+ T cells. Serostatus was set by detecting CMV pp150, pp28, p38, p52 IgG. This specimen comes from a study of memory CD4+ T cells and cytomegalovirus serostatus. V was pared by 3 bases and J by 3 bases, with 9 bases between. This CDR3 region has 13 residues. Germline V gives CDR1 SGHRS, CDR2 YFSETQ. Study-level results: CD4+ memory repertoires contained about two fifths of the 164 reported CMV TCRbeta sequences. The CMV-associated TCR signature appears largely within the CD4+ memory repertoire.

This clonotype was sampled from an adult in good health and CMV-seronegative. Input material: memory CD4+ T cells from blood. The chain carries TRBV5-1 and TRBJ2-5; maybe TRBD1 (6 bases). CDR3 loop: CASSSRTEETQYF. The DNA of the CDR3 is TGCGCCAGCAGCTCCCGGACAGAAGAGACCCAGTACTTC.